The rows below give T cell receptor beta chains drawn from one sample of a study of T cell responses to AZD1222 COVID-19 vaccine. The protocol was immunoSEQ multiplex PCR, while the TCRdb copy is restricted to in-frame clones and leaves out a portion. The sample has about 99,000 clones; around nine tenths are singletons. This sample comprised peripheral blood, obtained on day 0 of AZD1222 vaccination. The receptors come from an adult in good health. Both conserved end residues are trimmed from each CDR3. Rows give clone size only sometimes, using once, few, many, or a class for an expanded clone.

j_call v_call clone_size cdr3_aa
TRBJ1-1 TRBV11-3 . ASSPTVFTEAF
TRBJ1-2 TRBV11-2 . ASSLAGQLNYGYT
TRBJ1-1 TRBV4-3 . ASSLRLGTEAF
TRBJ2-1 TRBV5-1 . ASSSGQGSLSNEQF
TRBJ1-5 TRBV5-6 . ASSPGTPDQPQH
TRBJ2-1 TRBV10-3 . ASGQGASYNEQF
TRBJ1-1 TRBV2 . ASLLLEGAF
TRBJ1-1 TRBV10-3 . AINEGQGIGNTEAF
TRBJ2-1 TRBV9 . ASTSTGLAGNNEQF
TRBJ2-7 TRBV6-2/TRBV6-3 . ASSPRTGTSYEQY
TRBJ1-6 TRBV6-5 once ASSTPGGSPLH
TRBJ2-1 TRBV4-2 . ASSQDGANNEQF
TRBJ2-4 TRBV14 . ASSRDIGTGQY
TRBJ1-2 TRBV14 . ASSQERTIGTGHWGYT
TRBJ2-3 TRBV5-1 . ASSPGQGRIPSTDTQY
TRBJ2-1 TRBV19 . ASSTSLGSHSYNEQF
TRBJ2-3 TRBV6-5 . ASTRTGPPDTQY
TRBJ1-2 TRBV5-1 . ASSLGTGSNYGYT
TRBJ2-2 TRBV2 . ASRAANTGELF
TRBJ1-4 TRBV19 once ASSLRLEGEGKLF
TRBJ1-1 TRBV3-1/TRBV3-2 . ASSQVFRGGANTEAF
TRBJ2-1 TRBV28 . ASRPKTGAGSYNEQF
TRBJ1-3 TRBV19 . ASSIIGRGNTIY
TRBJ1-2 TRBV28 . ASTQGGSGNYGYT
TRBJ1-6 TRBV25-1 . ASGLLNSPLH
TRBJ2-7 TRBV5-5 . ASSLEQTGWGYEQY
TRBJ1-4 TRBV5-1 few ASRPPGATNEKLF
TRBJ1-5 TRBV11-3 . ASRGRDARFNIQPQH
TRBJ1-4 TRBV7-9 . ATSPGQVNEKLF
TRBJ2-1 TRBV30 . AWNMQGEQF
TRBJ1-2 TRBV4-1 . ASSQGEGAYGYT
TRBJ1-1 TRBV29-1 . SGGTIGNTEAF
TRBJ1-2 TRBV19 once ASSIGRQDGYT
TRBJ1-1 TRBV28 . ASRDGQGTPLGEAF
TRBJ1-5 TRBV7-8 . ASSLGFQGGQPQH
TRBJ2-7 TRBV15 . ATSTGLAYEQY
TRBJ2-1 TRBV24-1 . ATSDYDREADEQF
TRBJ1-1 TRBV19 . ASRLPFTEAF
TRBJ2-7 TRBV5-6 . ASRGRGRRYEQY
TRBJ2-1 TRBV25-1 . ASSEIGRGGNEQF
TRBJ2-3 TRBV5-6 . ASSLAGVNTDTQY
TRBJ1-4 TRBV19 . ASSIATSNEKLF
TRBJ2-3 TRBV13 . ASSLFASQYTDTQY
TRBJ1-4 TRBV19 few ASSTGDRWETNEKLF
TRBJ2-7 TRBV4-3 . ASSQQWQGMGEQY
TRBJ2-1 TRBV11-3 . ASSHNNEQF
TRBJ1-5 TRBV28 . ASKFRVRPPQH
TRBJ1-2 TRBV6-5 few ASSHGGSNYGYT
TRBJ1-1 TRBV5-1 . ASRGQVVSAEAF
TRBJ1-1 TRBV28 once ASSSFPGQGSGTEAF
TRBJ1-5 TRBV28 . ASIAGSSNQPQH
TRBJ2-1 TRBV11-2 . ASSLTAFDNEQF